These T cell receptor beta chains were read from a single sample in a study of identical twins. TCRdb used MiXCR to reprocess the 5' RACE reads, holding one entry per CDR3 protein. The data contain fewer than 350,000 distinct CDR3 sequences, roughly 8.6% of them seen just once; the ten biggest clones take up over 2%. This same sample was also taken into another study, of yellow fever vaccine responses in identical twins.

Sequenced: memory (CD45RO+) T cells sorted from blood. These receptors came from a woman between 18 and 30 years old in good health. Both conserved end residues are part of each CDR3. The D gene is left open where the match is weak. The size entry is marked missing in some rows and otherwise reads once, few, many or a size class.

j_gene: TRBJ1-5
abundance: few
v_gene: TRBV28
d_gene: .
CDR3aa: CASSFKGLGNQPQHF
CDR3nt: TGTGCCAGCAGTTTTAAGGGTTTGGGCAATCAGCCCCAGCATTTT

j_gene: TRBJ2-1
abundance: few
v_gene: TRBV14
d_gene: .
CDR3aa: CASSVLGGSYNEQFF
CDR3nt: TGTGCCAGCAGCGTGTTGGGGGGCTCCTACAATGAGCAGTTCTTC

j_gene: TRBJ2-3
abundance: .
v_gene: TRBV27
d_gene: .
CDR3aa: CASSLSWRASTDTQYF
CDR3nt: TGTGCCAGCAGTTTATCGTGGCGTGCTAGCACAGATACGCAGTATTTT

j_gene: TRBJ1-1
abundance: many
v_gene: TRBV7-9
d_gene: TRBD1
CDR3aa: CASTTTGQVGEAFF
CDR3nt: TGTGCCAGCACCACCACGGGACAGGTGGGTGAAGCTTTCTTT

j_gene: TRBJ2-2
abundance: .
v_gene: TRBV5-4
d_gene: .
CDR3aa: CASSLGQSLTGELFF
CDR3nt: TGTGCCAGCAGCTTGGGACAGAGCCTAACCGGGGAGCTGTTTTTT

j_gene: TRBJ2-3
abundance: many
v_gene: TRBV15
d_gene: TRBD2
CDR3aa: CATKLTSGGTDTQYF
CDR3nt: TGTGCCACCAAATTGACTAGCGGAGGCACAGATACGCAGTATTTT

j_gene: TRBJ1-5
abundance: few
v_gene: TRBV13
d_gene: TRBD1
CDR3aa: CASRGTEGQPQHF
CDR3nt: TGTGCCAGCAGGGGGACAGAGGGTCAGCCCCAGCATTTT

j_gene: TRBJ2-5
abundance: .
v_gene: TRBV6-1
d_gene: TRBD1
CDR3aa: CASATGDAWETQYF
CDR3nt: TGTGCCAGCGCAACAGGGGATGCTTGGGAGACCCAGTACTTC

j_gene: TRBJ2-7
abundance: few
v_gene: TRBV20-1
d_gene: .
CDR3aa: CSASPGRFYEQYF
CDR3nt: TGCAGTGCTAGCCCGGGACGGTTCTACGAGCAGTACTTC

j_gene: TRBJ1-2
abundance: .
v_gene: TRBV20-1
d_gene: .
CDR3aa: CRGGGDYGYTF
CDR3nt: TGCAGGGGGGGAGGGGACTATGGCTACACCTTC

j_gene: TRBJ2-7
abundance: many
v_gene: TRBV6-2/TRBV6-3
d_gene: .
CDR3aa: CASTLAGNYEQYF
CDR3nt: TGTGCCAGCACCTTGGCTGGGAACTACGAGCAGTACTTC

j_gene: TRBJ2-1
abundance: few
v_gene: TRBV24-1
d_gene: .
CDR3aa: CATSVGNEQFF
CDR3nt: TGTGCCACCAGTGTCGGCAATGAGCAGTTCTTC

j_gene: TRBJ2-1
abundance: few
v_gene: TRBV20-1
d_gene: TRBD2
CDR3aa: CSARIETSPGNYNEQFF
CDR3nt: TGCAGTGCTAGGATTGAGACTAGCCCGGGGAACTACAATGAGCAGTTCTTC

j_gene: TRBJ2-7
abundance: few
v_gene: TRBV14
d_gene: .
CDR3aa: CASSQGWWGGGYYEQYF
CDR3nt: TGTGCCAGCAGCCAAGGGTGGTGGGGCGGGGGCTACTACGAGCAGTACTTC

j_gene: TRBJ2-1
abundance: many
v_gene: TRBV7-8
d_gene: TRBD2
CDR3aa: CASSLLTTSHNEQFF
CDR3nt: TGTGCCAGCAGCTTATTGACGACTAGCCACAATGAGCAGTTCTTC

j_gene: TRBJ1-1
abundance: .
v_gene: TRBV12-2
d_gene: .
CDR3aa: CAKTRGTRGTEAFF
CDR3nt: TGTGCAAAAACTAGGGGGACACGGGGCACTGAAGCTTTCTTT

j_gene: TRBJ1-2
abundance: .
v_gene: TRBV6-1
d_gene: .
CDR3aa: CASSPPLSGAYTF
CDR3nt: TGTGCCAGCAGTCCTCCTCTTTCCGGTGCCTACACCTTC

j_gene: TRBJ2-4
abundance: few
v_gene: TRBV12-3/TRBV12-4
d_gene: .
CDR3aa: CASSKLGLGGAKNIQYF
CDR3nt: TGTGCCAGCAGTAAACTAGGACTAGGGGGGGCCAAAAACATTCAGTACTTC

j_gene: TRBJ2-2
abundance: .
v_gene: TRBV3-1
d_gene: .
CDR3aa: CASSLEQVDTGELFF
CDR3nt: TGTGCCAGCAGCCTCGAACAGGTCGACACCGGGGAGCTGTTTTTT

j_gene: TRBJ1-4
abundance: many
v_gene: TRBV29-1
d_gene: .
CDR3aa: CSVFGGDNEKLFF
CDR3nt: TGCAGCGTTTTTGGGGGCGATAATGAAAAACTGTTTTTT

j_gene: TRBJ1-2
abundance: many
v_gene: TRBV10-3
d_gene: .
CDR3aa: CAIATNGQPDGYTF
CDR3nt: TGTGCCATCGCCACCAACGGACAGCCAGATGGCTACACCTTC

j_gene: TRBJ2-1
abundance: .
v_gene: TRBV11-3
d_gene: .
CDR3aa: CASSLFDEQFF
CDR3nt: TGTGCCAGCAGCTTATTCGATGAGCAGTTCTTC

j_gene: TRBJ1-1
abundance: few
v_gene: TRBV9
d_gene: .
CDR3aa: CASSVAAGNTEAFF
CDR3nt: TGTGCCAGCAGCGTAGCGGCAGGGAACACTGAAGCTTTCTTT

j_gene: TRBJ2-1
abundance: many
v_gene: TRBV12-3/TRBV12-4
d_gene: TRBD2
CDR3aa: CASRTSGRKNEQFF
CDR3nt: TGTGCCAGCAGAACTAGCGGGAGGAAGAATGAGCAGTTCTTC

j_gene: TRBJ2-1
abundance: .
v_gene: TRBV19
d_gene: .
CDR3aa: CASSREDTYNEQFF
CDR3nt: TGTGCCAGTAGTAGAGAGGACACCTACAATGAGCAGTTCTTC

j_gene: TRBJ2-5
abundance: .
v_gene: TRBV3-1
d_gene: TRBD2
CDR3aa: CASSQGQAGGPRETQYF
CDR3nt: TGTGCCAGCAGTCAGGGACAAGCGGGGGGGCCCCGGGAGACCCAGTACTTC

j_gene: TRBJ2-2
abundance: many
v_gene: TRBV10-1
d_gene: .
CDR3aa: CASGDSTGELFF
CDR3nt: TGCGCCAGCGGAGACAGTACCGGGGAGCTGTTTTTT

j_gene: TRBJ1-6
abundance: many
v_gene: TRBV5-1
d_gene: .
CDR3aa: CASSGDGGNSPLHF
CDR3nt: TGCGCCAGCAGCGGGGACGGAGGGAATTCACCCCTCCACTTT